These T cell receptor beta chains were read from a single sample in a study of blood T cell repertoires in COVID-19. Assay: immunoSEQ multiplex PCR; the TCRdb copy retains only in-frame clones and omits some. The sample includes over 50,000 clones, approximately 91% of them seen just once. The sequenced sample was peripheral blood. All receptors derive from a man in his fifties or sixties with active COVID-19. Each CDR3 is given with its conserved first and last residue. D genes are given only for firm matches. Size values are once, few and many counts, or a class for expanded clones, and some rows have none.

j_gene	v_gene	abundance	d_gene	CDR3aa	CDR3nt
TRBJ2-1	TRBV7-9	once	NA	CASSYSRDGDEQFF	TGTGCCAGCAGCTACTCCAGGGATGGCGATGAGCAGTTCTTC
TRBJ2-4	TRBV28	NA	NA	CASSSQGEDIQYF	TGTGCCAGCAGCTCACAGGGAGAGGACATTCAGTACTTC
TRBJ2-2	TRBV5-5	NA	TRBD2	CASRVSGRNGELFF	TGTGCCAGCAGAGTTAGCGGGAGGAACGGGGAGCTGTTTTTT
TRBJ2-7	TRBV21-1	few	NA	CASSKETGTSVYEQYF	TGTGCCAGCAGCAAAGAAACCGGGACTAGCGTCTACGAGCAGTACTTC
TRBJ1-4	TRBV4-3	NA	NA	CASSQDSGRGEKLFF	TGCGCCAGCAGCCAAGATTCTGGGAGAGGTGAAAAACTGTTTTTT
TRBJ1-2	TRBV10-2	NA	TRBD1	CASMIQGARSYGYTF	TGCGCCAGCATGATACAGGGGGCTAGGAGCTATGGCTACACCTTC
TRBJ2-3	TRBV6-6	NA	TRBD2	CASSSGLVADTQYF	TGTGCCAGCAGTTCCGGACTAGTCGCAGATACGCAGTATTTT
TRBJ1-6	TRBV9	NA	TRBD1	CASKRGQDNSPLHF	TGTGCCAGCAAGAGGGGGCAGGATAATTCACCCCTCCACTTT
TRBJ1-1	TRBV7-8	NA	TRBD1	CASSPTRTGGRGNTEAFF	TGTGCCAGCAGCCCCACCCGGACAGGGGGCAGGGGGAACACTGAAGCTTTCTTT
TRBJ1-1	TRBV2	NA	NA	CASNGQGNTEAFF	TGTGCCAGCAATGGGCAGGGAAACACTGAAGCTTTCTTT
TRBJ2-1	TRBV5-5	NA	NA	CASSLGTGSPNEQFF	TGTGCCAGCAGCCTGGGAACAGGGTCCCCCAATGAGCAGTTCTTC
TRBJ1-1	TRBV2	once	NA	CASTGRWTEAFF	TGTGCCAGCACGGGTCGGTGGACTGAAGCTTTCTTT
TRBJ1-4	TRBV9	NA	TRBD1	CASSARPQGASEKLFF	TGTGCCAGCAGCGCCCGTCCACAGGGGGCTTCTGAAAAACTGTTTTTT
TRBJ1-2	TRBV3-1/TRBV3-2	NA	NA	CASSRNSHGYTF	TGTGCCAGCAGCCGGAACAGTCATGGCTACACCTTC
TRBJ2-3	TRBV30	NA	TRBD2	CAFSGGVGYTQYF	TGTGCCTTTTCGGGGGGGGTCGGATATACGCAGTATTTT
TRBJ2-7	TRBV6-5	NA	NA	CASTGVRSSYEQYF	TGTGCCAGCACCGGGGTGAGATCATCCTACGAGCAGTACTTC
TRBJ2-5	TRBV5-1	NA	TRBD2	CASGRGGLGEETQYF	TGCGCCAGCGGAAGGGGGGGACTAGGGGAAGAGACCCAGTACTTC
TRBJ1-2	TRBV28	NA	TRBD1	CATRRPGQGMYGYTF	TGTGCCACCCGACGCCCGGGACAGGGGATGTATGGCTACACCTTC
TRBJ2-2	TRBV5-4	NA	NA	CASSEGTGGRELFF	TGTGCCAGCAGTGAAGGGACTGGAGGGCGGGAGCTGTTTTTT
TRBJ1-2	TRBV11-2	NA	TRBD1	CASSRVPGQVSYTF	TGTGCCAGCAGCCGCGTCCCCGGACAGGTTAGCTACACCTTC
TRBJ2-7	TRBV27	NA	TRBD1	CASSRGTGDAYEQYF	TGTGCCAGCAGCAGGGGGACAGGGGATGCCTACGAGCAGTACTTC
TRBJ2-4	TRBV2	NA	NA	CASSEARRGSTNIQYF	TGTGCCAGCAGTGAAGCCCGACGGGGAAGTACGAACATTCAGTACTTC
TRBJ1-2	TRBV30	NA	NA	CAWSVSQNYGYTF	TGTGCCTGGAGTGTTTCCCAGAACTATGGCTACACCTTC
TRBJ2-1	TRBV19	NA	TRBD2	CASRGWSGRADEQFF	TGTGCCAGCCGGGGGTGGAGCGGGAGGGCGGATGAGCAGTTCTTC
TRBJ2-2	TRBV9	NA	TRBD2	CASSPGLAGLNTGELFF	TGTGCCAGCAGCCCCGGACTAGCGGGACTAAACACCGGGGAGCTGTTTTTT
TRBJ2-1	TRBV4-1	NA	TRBD1	CASSQGLGTGINEQFF	TGCGCCAGCAGCCAAGGGCTAGGGACAGGGATCAATGAGCAGTTCTTC
TRBJ1-3	TRBV15	NA	TRBD1	CATSDRNSGNTIYF	TGTGCCACCTCGGACAGGAACTCTGGAAACACCATATATTTT
TRBJ1-2	TRBV28	few	NA	CASRGAGNYGYTF	TGTGCCAGCAGGGGGGCAGGCAACTATGGCTACACCTTC
TRBJ1-1	TRBV27	NA	NA	CASSLSRRNTEAFF	TGTGCCAGCAGTTTATCGCGGCGGAACACTGAAGCTTTCTTT
TRBJ1-5	TRBV2	NA	NA	CASNRQEVGQPQHF	TGTGCCAGCAATAGACAGGAGGTCGGGCAGCCCCAGCATTTT
TRBJ1-3	TRBV5-6	NA	NA	CASSAQTEFGNTIYF	TGTGCCAGCAGCGCCCAGACAGAGTTCGGAAACACCATATATTTT
TRBJ2-1	TRBV4-1	NA	NA	CASSQDRFGEQFF	TGCGCCAGCAGCCAAGACCGCTTCGGTGAGCAGTTCTTC
TRBJ2-3	TRBV5-6	NA	NA	CASSLRYEMQYF	TGTGCCAGCAGCTTGCGATACGAGATGCAGTATTTT
TRBJ1-5	TRBV28	few	NA	CASRRDDNQPQHF	TGTGCCAGCAGGCGGGACGATAATCAGCCCCAGCATTTT
TRBJ1-2	TRBV9	NA	NA	CASSGSFGHGYTF	TGTGCCAGCAGCGGGTCCTTTGGGCATGGCTACACCTTC
TRBJ2-7	TRBV6-1	NA	NA	CASSEGPSSYEQYF	TGTGCCAGCAGTGAAGGACCTAGCTCCTACGAGCAGTACTTC
TRBJ1-6	TRBV7-6	few	NA	CASSQQVSYNSPLHF	TGTGCCAGCAGTCAACAGGTCTCCTATAATTCACCCCTCCACTTT
TRBJ2-1	TRBV19	once	TRBD2	CASSPKSGIRYNEQFF	TGTGCCAGTAGTCCCAAAAGCGGGATACGCTACAATGAGCAGTTCTTC
TRBJ2-1	TRBV11-2	NA	TRBD2	CASSLDLSAGGLNEQFF	TGTGCCAGCAGCTTAGATCTGTCAGCGGGAGGGCTCAATGAGCAGTTCTTC
TRBJ2-3	TRBV11-2	NA	TRBD2	CASSLSQGLHTQYF	TGTGCCAGCAGCTTGAGTCAGGGACTACATACGCAGTATTTT
TRBJ2-1	TRBV29-1	NA	TRBD2	CSVDSGGAAEQFF	TGCAGCGTTGATAGCGGGGGGGCAGCTGAGCAGTTCTTC
TRBJ2-1	TRBV24-1	NA	NA	CATSEFTGEQFF	TGTGCCACCAGTGAATTTACAGGCGAGCAGTTCTTC
TRBJ2-7	TRBV4-2	NA	NA	CASSQGLTTNYEQYF	TGTGCCAGCAGCCAAGGACTGACCACGAACTACGAGCAGTACTTC
TRBJ1-3	TRBV28	NA	NA	CASGNRGNTIYF	TGTGCCAGCGGGAACAGGGGAAACACCATATATTTT
TRBJ2-3	TRBV20-1	NA	TRBD2	CSASLAGGPTDTQYF	TGCAGTGCTAGTCTAGCGGGAGGGCCGACAGATACGCAGTATTTT
TRBJ2-3	TRBV6-4	NA	TRBD2	CALIAGGREDTQYF	TGTGCCCTCATAGCGGGAGGCCGGGAGGATACGCAGTATTTT
TRBJ2-7	TRBV7-2	NA	NA	CASRQGSSTYEQYF	TGTGCCAGCCGCCAGGGCTCTTCAACCTACGAGCAGTACTTC
TRBJ2-7	TRBV6-2/TRBV6-3	NA	TRBD2	CASSYSRMASGTYEQYF	TGTGCCAGCAGTTACTCGAGGATGGCTAGCGGAACCTACGAGCAGTACTTC
TRBJ2-1	TRBV14	NA	TRBD2	CASSQGGSGGAGEQFF	TGTGCCAGCAGCCAAGGAGGCAGCGGGGGGGCCGGAGAGCAGTTCTTC
TRBJ2-7	TRBV12-3/TRBV12-4	NA	NA	CASSYRGTYEQYF	TGTGCCAGCAGCTACCGGGGGACTTACGAGCAGTACTTC
TRBJ1-2	TRBV3-1/TRBV3-2	NA	NA	CASSPGRGRFGYTF	TGTGCCAGCAGCCCTGGGCGGGGGCGGTTTGGCTACACCTTC
TRBJ2-6	TRBV7-2	medium-sized	NA	CASSATGTLSGANVLTF	TGTGCCAGCAGCGCGACGGGTACCCTCTCTGGGGCCAACGTCCTGACTTTC
TRBJ2-4	TRBV6-5	NA	NA	CASRDDLAKNIQYF	TGTGCCAGCCGGGATGACCTAGCCAAAAACATTCAGTACTTC